The entry that follows covers one T cell receptor beta chain sequence. Its target is unknown. The entry originates in a study of CD8 T cells in ankylosing spondylitis. Findings and limits, study-wide: Reports of some motif variants in reactive arthritis synovial fluid and blood predate this one. Typical of ankylosing spondylitis blood, it appeared, was a TCR beta motif of under 10 highly homologous variants.

In germline, CDR1 is SGHRS, CDR2 YFSETQ. The CDR3 covers 12 residues. V was clipped by 5 bases and J by 6 bases, with 9 bases between them. Via MiXCR, TCRdb re-called the 5' RACE reads, giving one row per CDR3 protein. This table has about 500,000 distinct CDR3 sequences, over 4% appearing once. The chain combines TRBV5-1 with TRBJ2-1, with D maybe TRBD1 (5 bases). This clonotype originated in a male donor with ankylosing spondylitis. Sequencing was done on a sample of blood, either unsorted or a sorted T cell fraction (not recorded which). The CDR3 is CASRGRTNEQFF. CDR3 in DNA: TGCGCCAGCAGGGGGCGAACCAATGAGCAGTTCTTC.